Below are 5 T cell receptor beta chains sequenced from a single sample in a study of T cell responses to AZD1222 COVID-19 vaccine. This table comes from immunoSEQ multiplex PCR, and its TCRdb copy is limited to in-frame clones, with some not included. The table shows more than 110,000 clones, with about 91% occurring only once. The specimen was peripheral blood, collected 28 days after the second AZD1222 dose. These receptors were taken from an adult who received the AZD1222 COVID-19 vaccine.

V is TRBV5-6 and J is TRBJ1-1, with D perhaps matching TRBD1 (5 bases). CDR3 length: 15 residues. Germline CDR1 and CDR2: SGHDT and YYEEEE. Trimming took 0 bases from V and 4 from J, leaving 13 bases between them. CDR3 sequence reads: CASSLDVGRITEAFF. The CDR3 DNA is TGTGCCAGCAGCTTGGACGTGGGACGGATCACTGAAGCTTTCTTT.

The CDR3 region has the DNA TGTGCCAGCAGTATTACCAATCAGCCCCAGCATTTT. This encodes CASSITNQPQHF. The V and J genes are TRBV28 and TRBJ1-5; no clear D. Germline assignment: CDR1 MDHEN and CDR2 SYDVKM. V was trimmed by 5 bases and J by 3 bases, leaving 5 bases between them. The CDR3 is 12 residues long.

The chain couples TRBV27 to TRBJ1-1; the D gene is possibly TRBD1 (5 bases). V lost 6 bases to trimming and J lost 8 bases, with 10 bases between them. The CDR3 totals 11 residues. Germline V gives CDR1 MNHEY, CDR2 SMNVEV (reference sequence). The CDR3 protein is CASSRQGEAFF. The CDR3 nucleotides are TGTGCCAGCAGCCGCCAGGGAGAAGCTTTCTTT.

DNA of the CDR3: TGTGCCAGCAGTACTAGCGGCGGTCCTTACAATGAGCAGTTCTTC. Translating gives CASSTSGGPYNEQFF. This rearrangement joins TRBV27 to TRBJ2-1; 8 nucleotides align to TRBD2. Per germline, CDR1 MNHEY and CDR2 SMNVEV (reference sequence). The CDR3 loop spans 15 amino acids. V lost 5 bases, J lost 4 bases, and 7 bases stayed unmatched.

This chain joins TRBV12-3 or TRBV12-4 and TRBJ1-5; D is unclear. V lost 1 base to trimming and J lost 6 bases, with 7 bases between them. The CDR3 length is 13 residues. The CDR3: CASSLDTGQPQHF. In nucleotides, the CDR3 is TGTGCCAGCAGTTTAGATACGGGTCAGCCCCAGCATTTT.